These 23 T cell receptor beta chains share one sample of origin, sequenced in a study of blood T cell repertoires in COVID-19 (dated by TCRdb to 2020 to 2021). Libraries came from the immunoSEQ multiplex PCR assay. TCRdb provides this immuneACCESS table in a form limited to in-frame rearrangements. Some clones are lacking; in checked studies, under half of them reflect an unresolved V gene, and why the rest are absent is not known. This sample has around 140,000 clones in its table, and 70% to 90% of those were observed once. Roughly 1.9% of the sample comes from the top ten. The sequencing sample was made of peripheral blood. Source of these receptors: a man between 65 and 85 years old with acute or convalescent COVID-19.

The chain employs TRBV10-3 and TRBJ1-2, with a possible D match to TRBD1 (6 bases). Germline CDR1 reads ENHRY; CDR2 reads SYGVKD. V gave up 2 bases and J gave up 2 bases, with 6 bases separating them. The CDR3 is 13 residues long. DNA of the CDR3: TGTGCCATCAGTGAGACAGGGAACTATGGCTACACCTTC. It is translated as CAISETGNYGYTF.

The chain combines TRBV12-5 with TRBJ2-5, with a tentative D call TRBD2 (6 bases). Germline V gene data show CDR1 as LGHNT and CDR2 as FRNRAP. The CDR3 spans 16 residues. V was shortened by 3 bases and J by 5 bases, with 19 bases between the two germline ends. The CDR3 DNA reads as TGTGCTAGTGGTTTCGGCTTGGGGACGGGGGAGGAGACCCAGTACTTC. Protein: CASGFGLGTGEETQYF.

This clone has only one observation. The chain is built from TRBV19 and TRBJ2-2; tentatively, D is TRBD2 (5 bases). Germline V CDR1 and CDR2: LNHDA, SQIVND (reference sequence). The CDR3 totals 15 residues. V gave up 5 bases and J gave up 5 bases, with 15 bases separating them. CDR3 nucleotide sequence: TGTGCCAGTAGTGAAGGACTTAGCTATACCGGGGAGCTGTTTTTT. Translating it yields CASSEGLSYTGELFF.

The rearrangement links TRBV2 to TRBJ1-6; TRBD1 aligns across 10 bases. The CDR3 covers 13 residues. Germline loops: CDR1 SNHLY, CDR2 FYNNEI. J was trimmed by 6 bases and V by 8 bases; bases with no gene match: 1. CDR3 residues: CASWTGGNSPLHF. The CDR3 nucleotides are TGTGCCAGCTGGACAGGGGGTAATTCACCCCTCCACTTT.

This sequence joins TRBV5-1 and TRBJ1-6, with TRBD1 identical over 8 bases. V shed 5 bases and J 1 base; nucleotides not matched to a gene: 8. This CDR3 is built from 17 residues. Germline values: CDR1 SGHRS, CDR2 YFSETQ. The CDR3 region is CASRLLRGQSYNSPLHF. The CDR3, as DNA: TGCGCCAGCAGACTCCTCAGGGGGCAGTCCTATAATTCACCCCTCCACTTT.

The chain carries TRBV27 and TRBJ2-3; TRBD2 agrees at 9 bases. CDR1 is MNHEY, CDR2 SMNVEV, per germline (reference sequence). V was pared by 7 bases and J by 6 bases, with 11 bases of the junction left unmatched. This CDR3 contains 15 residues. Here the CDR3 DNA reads TGTGCCAGCAACGCGGGGGGGACATCCTCCGATACGCAGTATTTT. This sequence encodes CASNAGGTSSDTQYF.

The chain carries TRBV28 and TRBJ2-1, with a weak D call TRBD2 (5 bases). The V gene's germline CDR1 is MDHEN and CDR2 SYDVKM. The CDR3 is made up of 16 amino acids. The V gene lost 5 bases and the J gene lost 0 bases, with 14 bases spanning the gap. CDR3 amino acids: CASSVKADSSYNEQFF. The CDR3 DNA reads TGTGCCAGCAGTGTTAAAGCGGATAGCTCCTACAATGAGCAGTTCTTC.

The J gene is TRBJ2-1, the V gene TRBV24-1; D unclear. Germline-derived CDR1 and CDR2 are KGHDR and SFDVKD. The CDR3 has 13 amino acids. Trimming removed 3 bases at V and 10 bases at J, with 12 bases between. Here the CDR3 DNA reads TGTGCCACCAGTGATCCTAGAACCCGAGAGCAGTTCTTC. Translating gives CATSDPRTREQFF.

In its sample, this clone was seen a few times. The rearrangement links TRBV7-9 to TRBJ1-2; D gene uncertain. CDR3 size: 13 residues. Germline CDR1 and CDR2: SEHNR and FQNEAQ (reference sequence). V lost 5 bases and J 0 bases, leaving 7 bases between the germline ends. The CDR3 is CASSRDANYGYTF. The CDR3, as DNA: TGTGCCAGCAGCCGAGATGCTAACTATGGCTACACCTTC.

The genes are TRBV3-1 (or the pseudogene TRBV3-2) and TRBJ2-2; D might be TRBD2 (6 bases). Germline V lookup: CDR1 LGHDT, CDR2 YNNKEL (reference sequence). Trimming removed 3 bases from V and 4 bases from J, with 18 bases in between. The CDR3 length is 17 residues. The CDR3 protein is CASSQDHTSRVTGELFF. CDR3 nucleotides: TGTGCCAGCAGCCAGGATCACACTAGCAGGGTCACCGGGGAGCTGTTTTTT.

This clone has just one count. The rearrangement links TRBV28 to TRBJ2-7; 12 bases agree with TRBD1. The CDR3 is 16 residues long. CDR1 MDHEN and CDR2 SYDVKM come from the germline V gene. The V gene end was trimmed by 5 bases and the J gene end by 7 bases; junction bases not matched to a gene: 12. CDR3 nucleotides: TGTGCCAGCAGTCTCCCGGGACAGGGGGCGCGGAAAGAGCAGTACTTC. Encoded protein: CASSLPGQGARKEQYF.

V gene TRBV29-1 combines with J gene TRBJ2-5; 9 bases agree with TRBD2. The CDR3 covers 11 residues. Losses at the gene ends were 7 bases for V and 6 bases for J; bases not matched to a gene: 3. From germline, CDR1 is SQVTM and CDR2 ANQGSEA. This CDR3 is CSGTSDQTQYF. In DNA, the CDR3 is TGCAGCGGGACTAGCGATCAGACCCAGTACTTC.

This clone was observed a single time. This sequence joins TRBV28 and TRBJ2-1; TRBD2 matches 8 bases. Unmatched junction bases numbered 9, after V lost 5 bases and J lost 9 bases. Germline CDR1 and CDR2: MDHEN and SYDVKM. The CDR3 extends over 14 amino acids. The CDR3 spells CASSPGLVLSEQFF. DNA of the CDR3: TGTGCCAGCAGTCCGGGACTAGTCCTTAGTGAGCAGTTCTTC.

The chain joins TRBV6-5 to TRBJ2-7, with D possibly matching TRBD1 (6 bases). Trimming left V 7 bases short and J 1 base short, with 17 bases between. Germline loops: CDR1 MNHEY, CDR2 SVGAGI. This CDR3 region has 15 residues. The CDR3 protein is CASTILLGQSYEQYF. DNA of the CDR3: TGTGCCAGCACTATCCTCCTGGGACAATCCTACGAGCAGTACTTC.

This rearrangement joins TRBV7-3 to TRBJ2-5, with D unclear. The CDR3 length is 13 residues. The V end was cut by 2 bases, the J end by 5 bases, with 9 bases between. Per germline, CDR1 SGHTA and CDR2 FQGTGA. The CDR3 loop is CASSLGRSETQYF. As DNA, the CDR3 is TGTGCCAGCAGCTTAGGCAGATCGGAGACCCAGTACTTC.

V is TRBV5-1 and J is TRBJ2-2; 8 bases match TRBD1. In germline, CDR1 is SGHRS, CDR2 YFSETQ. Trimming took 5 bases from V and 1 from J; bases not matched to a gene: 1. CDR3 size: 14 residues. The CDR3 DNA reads TGCGCCAGCAGAGGGACAGGGAACACCGGGGAGCTGTTTTTT. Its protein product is CASRGTGNTGELFF.

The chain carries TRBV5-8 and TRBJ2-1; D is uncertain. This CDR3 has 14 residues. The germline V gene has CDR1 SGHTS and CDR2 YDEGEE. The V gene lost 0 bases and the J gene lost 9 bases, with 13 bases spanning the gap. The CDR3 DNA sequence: TGTGCCAGCAGCTTGGTTCCCCTGCGAGGTGAGCAGTTCTTC. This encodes CASSLVPLRGEQFF.

CDR3 bases: TGTGCCAGCAGCTCCGGGACTAGAGCGTCAGATACGCAGTATTTT. Its translation is CASSSGTRASDTQYF. V gene TRBV7-2 combines with J gene TRBJ2-3; TRBD2 agrees at 8 bases. J lost 4 bases, V lost 4 bases, and 7 bases had no gene match. CDR3 length equals 15 residues. Germline-derived CDR1 and CDR2 are SGHTA and FQGNSA.

The DNA for the CDR3 is TGTGCCAGAAGCGGACGGACAGGGCCCCGACAGCCCCAGCATTTT. This encodes CARSGRTGPRQPQHF. The gene calls are TRBV5-3 and TRBJ1-5, with 8 bases identical to TRBD1. TRBV5-3 is recorded as an ORF, its role being uncertain. The length of the CDR3 is 15 residues. The ends lost 4 bases at V and 7 bases at J; junction bases unmatched: 10.

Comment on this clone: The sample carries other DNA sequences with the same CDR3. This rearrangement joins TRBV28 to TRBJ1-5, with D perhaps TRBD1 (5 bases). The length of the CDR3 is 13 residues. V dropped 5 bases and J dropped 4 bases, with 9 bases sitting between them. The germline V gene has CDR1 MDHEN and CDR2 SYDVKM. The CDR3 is CASSLDRNQPQHF. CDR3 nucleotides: TGTGCCAGCAGTCTAGACAGAAATCAGCCCCAGCATTTT. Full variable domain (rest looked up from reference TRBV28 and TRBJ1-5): DVKVTQSSRYLVKRTGEKVFLECVQDMDHENMFWYRQDPGLGLRLIYFSYDVKMKEKGDIPEGYSVSREKKERFSLILESASTNQTSMYLCASSLDRNQPQHFGDGTRLSIL.

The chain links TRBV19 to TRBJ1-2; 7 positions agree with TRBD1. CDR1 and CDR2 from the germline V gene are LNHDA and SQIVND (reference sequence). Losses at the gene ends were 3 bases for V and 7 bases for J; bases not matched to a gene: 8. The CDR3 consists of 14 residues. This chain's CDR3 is CASSIEGAVGGYTF. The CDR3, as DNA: TGTGCCAGTAGTATCGAGGGGGCGGTTGGTGGCTACACCTTC.

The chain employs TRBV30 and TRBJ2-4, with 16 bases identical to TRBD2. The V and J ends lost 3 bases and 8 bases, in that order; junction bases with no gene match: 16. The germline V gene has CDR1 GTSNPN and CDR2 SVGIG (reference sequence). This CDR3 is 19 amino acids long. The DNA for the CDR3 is TGTGCCTGGAGGAGTTCCGGGACTAGCGGGAGGGCCCGGGTAGACATTCAGTACTTC. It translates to CAWRSSGTSGRARVDIQYF.

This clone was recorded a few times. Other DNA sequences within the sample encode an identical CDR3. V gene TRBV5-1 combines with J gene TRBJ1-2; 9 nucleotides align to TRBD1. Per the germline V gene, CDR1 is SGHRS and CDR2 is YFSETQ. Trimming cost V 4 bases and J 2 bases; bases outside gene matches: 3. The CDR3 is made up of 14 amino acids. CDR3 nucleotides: TGCGCCAGCAGCCCAGGACAGGGGAACTATGGCTACACCTTC. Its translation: CASSPGQGNYGYTF. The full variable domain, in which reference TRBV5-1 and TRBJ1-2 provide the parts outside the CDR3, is KAGVTQTPRYLIKTRGQQVTLSCSPISGHRSVSWYQQTPGQGLQFLFEYFSETQRNKGNFPGRFSGRQFSNSRSEMNVSTLELGDSALYLCASSPGQGNYGYTFGSGTRLTVV.